Reported below is one T cell receptor (beta chain). Trimming stripped 8 bases from V and 4 bases from J, with 14 bases between. The CDR3 is 13 amino acids. The germline CDR1 and CDR2 sequences are MNHEY and SMNVEV (reference sequence). The data were taken from a study of Ad26.COV2.S vaccination and SARS-CoV-2 variants. About the study: Donor was assigned to the Ad26.COV2.S arm of trial COV1001.

Treatment reported: about 20 received Ad26.COV2.S at low or high dose, single or two shots; 5 received placebo; per-sample allocation not given. Samples came from day 63 after the first vaccine or placebo injection. Measured with immunoSEQ multiplex PCR; TCRdb has only the in-frame clones, and not every one. The sample contains some 390,000 clones, roughly nine tenths of which appear only once. The V call is TRBV27, the J call TRBJ1-1; D call uncertain. The sequence derives from a person between 18 and 60 years old who received the Ad26.COV2.S COVID-19 vaccine or a placebo. This sample comprised peripheral blood, obtained in a trial of Ad26.COV2.S vaccine versus placebo. This CDR3 reads CASSGFLGTEAFF. CDR3 DNA: TGTGCCAGCTCGGGGTTTCTGGGCACTGAAGCTTTCTTT.